This T cell receptor beta chain was found in a study of cytomegalovirus exposure and HLA in healthy donors. On the study more broadly: Earlier results showed roughly 120 million unique TCR beta sequences derived from 150 million to 200 million T cells.

Whole-study findings and limits: Many donors carried some public TCRs, although rarity characterized most TCR sequences. In presence/absence analyses, roughly uniform sequencing depth across donors was assumed. Later analysis showed TCR association rates varying by HLA locus, highest for DRB1 and lowest for HLA-C.

Researchers ran the PCR with 60 Vbeta and 13 Jbeta primers. The repertoire was sequenced with immunoSEQ multiplex PCR; TCRdb's copy has only in-frame clones and lacks some. The sample carries about 98,000 clones, around 80% recorded once. Of note for this clone: The antigen remains undetermined.

The source material was PBMCs. The clonotype comes from a man aged 40-49 years in good health and CMV-seronegative.

The CDR3 nucleotides read TGTGCCAGCAGTGGTACCAGGTTGGGCACTGAAGCTTTCTTT. Its translation: CASSGTRLGTEAFF. The V call is TRBV2, the J call TRBJ1-1; no reliable D call. The ends were cut back, 4 bases at V and 4 bases at J, with 13 bases in the middle. The CDR3 has 14 amino acids. Germline V gene data show CDR1 as SNHLY and CDR2 as FYNNEI.